Listed here is a single TCR beta chain. This clonotype was observed many times. There is no known antigen for this receptor. No quality values exist for individual bases; no much larger clone is one base distant. The library was designed around alpha chains, so this beta chain is a stray read whose abundance carries little weight. Receptor amplification or capture employed 5' RACE. Sequencing used a NextSeq 500. To allow correction of PCR and sequencing errors, the TCR library protocol tagged every TCR cDNA molecule with a unique molecular identifier. The authors' pipeline ran thus. TCR identification, UMI-based error correction and CDR3 extraction were performed with Decombinator tools. TCRs above a frequency of 2 per 1,000, corresponding to the top 1% of the tumor frequency distribution, were defined as expanded. Expanded tumor TCRs were classed as regional if statistically deemed absent (corrected P<0.05) from at least one tumor region, otherwise ubiquitous. Renyi diversity was computed with the R vegan package after each repertoire had been subsampled 100 times to 5,000 TCRs. CDR3 similarity networks were constructed using string-kernel similarity of amino acid triplets, with links drawn between CDR3s whose pairwise similarity was above 0.82. TCRdb reworked the public reads: Q25 trimming with fastp, MiXCR clone assembly, productive beta chains retained. Rows merge per CDR3 protein into single entries with the most common DNA and genes. TCRdb's processing, not the study's, gives the V and J calls here. The sample table shows some 15,000 distinct CDR3 sequences, and 4.7% are seen once. The ten top clones hold around 17% of the sample.

The sample comes from a study of spatial heterogeneity in lung cancer (dated 2019 in TCRdb). Study-level background: Beta-chain transcripts were consistently detected in greater numbers than alpha-chain transcripts, which likely reflected higher beta-chain transcript abundance. In the raw uncorrected reads, each unique combination of TCR and UMI appeared on average more than ten times. TCR transcript counts in tumor regions correlated strongly with a T cell transcriptional module score from matched bulk RNA-seq. The study linked features of the TCR repertoire to counts of nonsynonymous mutations, which were determined by whole-exome sequencing of tumor tissue. Both alpha and beta chains were TCR-sequenced in samples taken at surgery, namely 220 tumor regions, around 70 matched nontumor lung samples and 50 to 60 PBMC samples. TCR alpha and beta repertoires were quantitatively compared across multiple tumor regions, matched nontumor lung and blood in non-small cell lung cancer.

The full study reports these points: The tumor nonsynonymous mutation count correlated with the number of expanded intratumoral alpha and beta TCRs. Additional single-cell paired TCR alpha and beta sequencing was considered necessary to confirm, at a functional level, the hypothesis that regional TCRs recognize regional mutations. TCR-seq coverage of tumor T cells was estimated at only approximately 7% for alpha chains and approximately 12% for beta chains. The count of ubiquitous expanded TCRs correlated with the count of ubiquitous nonsynonymous mutations, and the count of regional expanded TCRs correlated with the count of regional nonsynonymous mutations.

The time point label, read with the paper, signifies: sample taken at primary tumor resection. The donors were around 69 patients from the lung TRACERx cohort who had early-stage, untreated non-small cell lung cancer. Without any cell sorting, TCR sequencing was performed on whole RNA extracted either from tumor and nontumor lung tissue or from cryopreserved PBMC samples. Only patients with enough RNA available from two or more tumor regions were chosen for TCR sequencing. Before selection, tumor and adjacent nontumor lung specimens were reviewed by a lung pathologist. The sequencing here drew on lung tumor tissue, taken at surgery. This receptor was taken from a female donor with early-stage non-small cell lung cancer.

The encoded CDR3 is CASSPWTVVMNTEAFF. The DNA sequence follows: TGTGCCAGCAGCCCATGGACGGTGGTCATGAACACTGAAGCTTTCTTT. Recombination linked TRBV5-6 to TRBJ1-1; no confident D gene assignment can be made. The CDR3 runs 16 amino acids, cysteine and phenylalanine included. The kept DNA is CDR3 alone, 48 bases in frame from the first base. The CDR1 and CDR2 encoded by the germline V gene are SGHDT and YYEEEE. V is cut by 4 bases and J by 0 bases, and the space between the germline ends is 16 bases.